The clone carrying this T cell receptor beta chain was recorded a few times. The antigen is undetermined. At one end, the junction sequence differs from germline, possibly due to a read error. These data originate in a study of cytomegalovirus exposure and HLA in healthy donors. This CDR3 is 14 amino acids long. CDR1 and CDR2 (germline): LGHNA, YNFKEQ. Notes on the study in general: For cytomegalovirus status, the classifier reportedly gave diagnoses with high specificity and sensitivity.

Sequencing used immunoSEQ multiplex PCR; TCRdb keeps in-frame clones, though not all of them. Of over 150,000 clones in the sample, 86% were seen once. Sequencing input: PBMCs. This rearrangement joins TRBV4-2 to TRBJ1-2; 7 bases map to TRBD1. The sequence derives from a man aged 18 to 29 in good health and CMV-seropositive. The CDR3 bases are TGTGCCAGCGGCCAGGGACAGCTTAACTATGGCTACACCTTC. Encoded protein: CASGQGQLNYGYTF.